Sequencing of this T cell receptor (beta chain) was carried out in a study of beta chain features in type 1 diabetes. Study-level results: PCR may have favored shorter templates equally in patients and controls. People with Type 1 diabetes carried modestly yet significantly shorter TCRB CDR3s in all four CD4+ subsets. Patients showed naive, central memory and Treg TCRB repertoires that appeared more similar than those of healthy donors.

Every sorted population was more than 98% pure. Reverse transcribing all isolated RNA meant expressed TCRB transcripts were sequenced. This table comes from immunoSEQ multiplex PCR, and its TCRdb copy is limited to in-frame clones, with some not included. The data hold 310,000 or so clones, with 9.3% observed a single time. This CDR3 spans 13 amino acids. The germline V gene encodes CDR1 PRHDT and CDR2 FYEKMQ (reference sequence). V was clipped by 2 bases and J by 7 bases, with 11 bases between them. This clone was counted at least ten times. No antigen is known for it. The clonotype was recovered from a man younger than 45 with type 1 diabetes. The J gene is TRBJ1-1, the V gene TRBV13; D may be TRBD1 (5 bases). Sequenced: central memory CD4+ T cells from blood. The CDR3 spells CASSLLLGGEAFF. CDR3 DNA sequence: TGTGCCAGCAGCTTATTACTTGGGGGTGAAGCTTTCTTT.